The rows below give T cell receptor beta chains drawn from one sample of a study of radiotherapy plus CTLA-4 blockade in lung cancer. The table came from immunoSEQ multiplex PCR; TCRdb's copy has only in-frame clones and leaves some out. The sample shows 48,000 or so clones, approximately 85% of them seen only once. The sample consisted of peripheral blood, taken from a patient treated with radiotherapy plus ipilimumab. Receptor source: a human donor with non-small cell lung cancer whose response to radiotherapy plus ipilimumab could not be evaluated. Both conserved end residues are part of each CDR3. A D gene is named only where the DNA matches it firmly. Clone sizes are given selectively: once, few, many, or a class where the clone is expanded.

D gene	J gene	V gene	clone size	CDR3 protein	CDR3 DNA
TRBD1	TRBJ1-1	TRBV29-1	once	CSVVYRGKTEAFF	TGCAGCGTTGTATACAGGGGGAAAACTGAAGCTTTCTTT
TRBD1	TRBJ1-2	TRBV28	.	CASSSTGRFGYTF	TGTGCCAGCAGTTCGACAGGGCGGTTTGGCTACACCTTC
TRBD2	TRBJ2-3	TRBV7-2	.	CASRLLAGVDTQYF	TGTGCCAGCAGGCTACTAGCGGGAGTCGATACGCAGTATTTT
TRBD2	TRBJ2-5	TRBV6-6	few	CASSPGLAGKETQYF	TGTGCCAGCAGCCCGGGACTAGCGGGGAAAGAGACCCAGTACTTC
TRBD1	TRBJ1-4	TRBV7-9	.	CASSLGRGSEKLFF	TGTGCCAGCAGCTTAGGCAGGGGGAGTGAAAAACTGTTTTTT
TRBD2	TRBJ2-3	TRBV2	.	CASRGTSGGTDTQYF	TGTGCCAGCAGGGGGACTAGCGGGGGCACAGATACGCAGTATTTT
TRBD1	TRBJ1-2	TRBV10-2	.	CASSVPFGQGTPVNYGYTF	TGCGCCAGCAGTGTTCCTTTCGGACAGGGAACCCCCGTCAACTATGGCTACACCTTC
.	TRBJ2-7	TRBV9	.	CASSEEGYSYEQYF	TGTGCCAGCAGCGAGGAGGGCTACTCCTACGAGCAGTACTTC
.	TRBJ1-2	TRBV6-5	.	CASSRLTTALEGYTF	TGTGCCAGCAGCCGCCTTACGACAGCCTTGGAAGGCTACACCTTC
.	TRBJ1-5	TRBV6-5	few	CASSVSRGSNQPQHF	TGTGCCAGCAGTGTTAGTAGGGGTAGCAATCAGCCCCAGCATTTT
.	TRBJ2-1	TRBV21-1	.	CASGWASGSSGEQFF	.
TRBD2	TRBJ2-1	TRBV2	once	CANSGGLGANEQFF	TGTGCCAACAGTGGTGGACTAGGAGCAAATGAGCAGTTCTTC
.	TRBJ2-1	TRBV4-1	.	CASSQVSQGTIFNEQFF	TGCGCCAGCAGCCAAGTATCACAGGGAACAATCTTTAATGAACAGTTCTTC
TRBD1	TRBJ2-7	TRBV16	.	CASSLFEGAVYEQYF	TGTGCCAGCAGCCTGTTTGAGGGGGCTGTGTACGAGCAGTACTTC
TRBD2	TRBJ2-1	TRBV6-5	.	CASSFLAGDAYNEQFF	TGTGCCAGCAGTTTTTTAGCGGGAGACGCCTACAATGAGCAGTTCTTC
.	TRBJ2-7	TRBV11-1	.	CASSLSLPYEQYF	TGTGCCAGCAGCTTGTCACTTCCCTACGAGCAGTACTTC
.	TRBJ2-4	TRBV5-1	.	CASSLFRTQAGIQNIQYF	TGCGCCAGCAGCTTGTTTCGGACACAGGCGGGGATTCAAAACATTCAGTACTTC
TRBD1	TRBJ2-1	TRBV4-3	.	CASSHQGAYNEQFF	TGCGCCAGCAGCCATCAGGGGGCTTACAATGAGCAGTTCTTC
.	TRBJ1-1	TRBV11-1	.	CASSPNRNTEAFF	TGTGCCAGCAGCCCCAACAGGAACACTGAAGCTTTCTTT
TRBD2	TRBJ2-3	TRBV9	.	CASSPREGSTDTQYF	TGTGCCAGCAGCCCCCGGGAGGGCAGCACAGATACGCAGTATTTT
.	TRBJ1-6	TRBV4-1	.	CASSEVPYNSPLHF	TGCGCCAGCAGCGAAGTCCCTTATAATTCACCCCTCCACTTT
.	TRBJ1-2	TRBV9	.	CASSPQTVNYGYTF	TGTGCCAGCAGCCCCCAAACGGTGAACTATGGCTACACCTTC
.	TRBJ1-1	TRBV5-4	.	CASSSIYRWGTEAFF	TGTGCCAGCAGCTCCATCTACAGGTGGGGAACTGAAGCTTTCTTT
.	TRBJ1-6	TRBV7-2	few	CASSLHQQVNSPLHF	TGTGCCAGCAGCTTACATCAACAGGTTAATTCACCCCTCCACTTT
TRBD1	TRBJ1-4	TRBV4-3	.	CASSQGRGNVVDEKLFF	TGCGCCAGCAGCCAGGGCAGGGGGAACGTCGTTGATGAAAAACTGTTTTTT
.	TRBJ2-2	TRBV5-5	.	CASSLNRANTGELFF	TGTGCCAGCAGCTTAAACAGGGCGAACACCGGGGAGCTGTTTTTT
.	TRBJ2-5	TRBV7-3	.	CASSSDVRGTQYF	TGTGCCAGCAGCTCCGACGTCCGCGGGACCCAGTACTTC
.	TRBJ2-1	TRBV11-2	.	CASSKTQWQFF	TGTGCCAGCAGCAAGACACAGTGGCAGTTCTTC
.	TRBJ2-2	TRBV7-8	few	CASSLMGQYTGELFF	TGTGCCAGCAGCTTAATGGGGCAATACACCGGGGAGCTGTTTTTT
.	TRBJ2-1	TRBV29-1	.	CSVGWGPGNEQFF	TGCAGCGTCGGCTGGGGGCCAGGCAATGAGCAGTTCTTC
.	TRBJ2-2	TRBV7-9	.	CASSLVMMEAVGELFF	TGTGCCAGCAGCTTAGTCATGATGGAGGCTGTTGGGGAGCTGTTTTTT
.	TRBJ2-7	TRBV2	.	CASSWSSYEQYF	TGTGCCAGCAGTTGGAGCTCCTACGAGCAGTACTTC
TRBD1	TRBJ2-3	TRBV7-2	.	CASSLATLGTGGTDTQYF	TGTGCCAGCAGCTTAGCCACCCTCGGGACAGGGGGCACAGATACGCAGTATTTT
.	TRBJ2-6	TRBV7-2	.	CASSFTGPNSGANVLTF	TGTGCCAGCAGCTTCACAGGACCTAACTCTGGGGCCAACGTCCTGACTTTC
TRBD1	TRBJ1-2	TRBV4-1	.	CASSSGQDIYGYTF	TGCGCCAGCAGCTCCGGACAGGACATCTATGGCTACACCTTC
.	TRBJ2-7	TRBV6-6	.	CASSYRPLGGEQYF	TGTGCCAGCAGTTACCGACCTTTAGGGGGCGAGCAGTACTTC
.	TRBJ2-7	TRBV7-3	few	CASSLGRGAYEQYF	TGTGCCAGCAGCTTGGGCAGGGGTGCCTACGAGCAGTACTTC
.	TRBJ1-3	TRBV6-1	.	CASRFGGSGNTIYF	TGTGCCAGCAGGTTCGGGGGCTCTGGAAACACCATATATTTT
.	TRBJ1-1	TRBV6-5	.	CASSYEGRTEAFF	TGTGCCAGCAGTTACGAAGGGAGGACTGAAGCTTTCTTT
.	TRBJ2-1	TRBV5-1	.	CASSSETNYNEQFF	TGCGCCAGCAGCTCGGAGACGAACTACAATGAGCAGTTCTTC
.	TRBJ1-1	TRBV28	.	CASSFGTEGAEAFF	TGTGCCAGCAGTTTCGGAACTGAGGGCGCTGAAGCTTTCTTT